This T cell receptor (beta chain) was captured by sequencing in a study of blood T cell repertoires in COVID-19. Looking at the study overall: Samples of COVID-19 (acute and convalescent) were obtained from the United States, Italy and Spain. Sources were T cells, B-cell-depleted T cells, or PBMCs; the material itself was cDNA or gDNA.

The CDR3 has 13 amino acids. V lost 10 bases to trimming and J lost 4 bases; unmatched junction nucleotides: 9. Germline V gives CDR1 ENHRY, CDR2 SYGVKD. This clone was detected only once. As originally analysed: Estimated nucleated cell counts came from reference gene primer amplification. Using immunoSEQ multiplex PCR, the repertoire was profiled, and TCRdb retains in-frame clones only, with some absent. D and trimming were read from the DNA, whereas the V and J calls and clone size are those reported in that table. In the table there are around 64,000 clones, roughly 90% of which are singletons. The source is a human donor in a cohort sampled during active COVID-19. J is TRBJ2-7 and V is TRBV10-3; 8 bases align to TRBD1. The sample taken for sequencing was peripheral blood. The chain's CDR3 is CATPGTGIYEQYF. Here the CDR3 DNA reads TGTGCCACCCCCGGGACAGGAATATACGAGCAGTACTTC.